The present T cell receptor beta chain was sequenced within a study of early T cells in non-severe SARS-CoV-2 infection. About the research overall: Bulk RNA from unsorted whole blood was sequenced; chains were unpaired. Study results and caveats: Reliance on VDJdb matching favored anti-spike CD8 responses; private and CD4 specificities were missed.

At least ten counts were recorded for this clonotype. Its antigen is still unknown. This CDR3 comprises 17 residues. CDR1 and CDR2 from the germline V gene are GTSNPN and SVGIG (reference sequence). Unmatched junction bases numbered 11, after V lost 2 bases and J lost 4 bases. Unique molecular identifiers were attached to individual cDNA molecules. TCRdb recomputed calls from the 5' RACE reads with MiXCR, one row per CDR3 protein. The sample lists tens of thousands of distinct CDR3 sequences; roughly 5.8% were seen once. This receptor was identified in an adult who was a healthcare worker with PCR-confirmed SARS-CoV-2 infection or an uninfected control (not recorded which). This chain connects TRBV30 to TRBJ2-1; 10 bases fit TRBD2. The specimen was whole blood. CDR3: CAWSPTPLLAGYNEQFF. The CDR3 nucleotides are TGTGCCTGGAGTCCTACTCCCCTACTAGCGGGGTACAATGAGCAGTTCTTC. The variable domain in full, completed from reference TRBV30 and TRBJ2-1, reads SQTIHQWPATLVQPVGSPLSLECTVEGTSNPNLYWYRQAAGRGLQLLFYSVGIGQISSEVPQNLSASRPQDRQFILSSKKLLLSDSGFYLCAWSPTPLLAGYNEQFFGPGTRLTVL.